Listed here is a single T cell receptor beta chain. Its antigen remains unknown. Template switching introduced UMIs that contain a 6-nucleotide sample barcode. Each CDR3 protein gets one entry in TCRdb, which reprocessed the 5' RACE reads and gives no DNA. Its listing shows more than 300,000 distinct CDR3 sequences. These data come from a study of monozygotic twins with inflammatory bowel disease. CDR3 length equals 14 residues. CDR1 and CDR2 (germline): KGHDR, SFDVKD. General study results and limits: Fewer clonotypes were shared with others by IBD patients than by healthy twins, especially with disease activity. Variability may have been added to patient repertoires by differing immunosuppressive treatments. It was in IBD patients that TCRbeta diversity (inverse Simpson) was lower than in healthy co-twins.

Material: blood. The rearrangement links TRBV24-1 to TRBJ2-7; with no DNA, the TCRdb D assignment of TRBD1 cannot be verified. This receptor was identified in a human donor with ulcerative colitis or Crohn's disease, or a healthy co-twin of an affected twin (not recorded which). CDR3 region: CATSDWDNSYEQYF.